The 16 T cell receptor beta chains listed next were all sequenced from one sample in a study of cytomegalovirus exposure and HLA in healthy donors. The PCR used 60 Vbeta and 13 Jbeta primers. TCRdb keeps only in-frame clones here, not all; method: immunoSEQ multiplex PCR. There are under 200,000 clones in the sample; around 72% occur only once, and approximately 2.4% lies in the top ten. The source material was PBMCs. These receptors were obtained from a female donor in good health and CMV-seronegative.

CDR3 loop: CASSFQGADTQYF. DNA for the CDR3: TGTGCCAGCAGCTTCCAGGGGGCAGATACGCAGTATTTT. This sequence joins TRBV7-9 and TRBJ2-3; 7 positions match TRBD1. The CDR3 totals 13 residues. J lost 4 bases, V lost 3 bases, and 1 base had no gene match. Germline assignment: CDR1 SEHNR and CDR2 FQNEAQ (reference sequence).

This clone was detected only a few times. This chain connects TRBV28 to TRBJ1-2; tentatively, D is TRBD1 (5 bases). The germline CDR1 and CDR2 sequences are MDHEN and SYDVKM. V lost 5 bases and J lost 6, with 13 bases in between. The CDR3 sequence is 13 residues long. The CDR3 sequence is CASSPPGVDGYTF. CDR3 nucleotide sequence: TGTGCCAGCAGTCCTCCGGGGGTGGATGGCTACACCTTC.

This clone was observed a handful of times. The chain employs TRBV28 and TRBJ1-2; D gene uncertain. The CDR3 spans 12 residues. CDR1 MDHEN and CDR2 SYDVKM come from the germline V gene. The ends were cut back, 8 bases at V and 0 bases at J, with 7 bases in the middle. The CDR3 coding sequence is TGTGCCAGCGTAAGAGCTAACTATGGCTACACCTTC. Protein product: CASVRANYGYTF.

CDR3 protein: CASRVTGRGYEQYF. In DNA form, the CDR3 reads TGCGCCAGCAGGGTGACAGGGAGAGGCTACGAGCAGTACTTC. The V gene is TRBV5-1, the J gene TRBJ2-7; 7 bases agree with TRBD1. CDR1 SGHRS and CDR2 YFSETQ come from the germline V gene. Trimming at V came to 5 bases and at J to 3 bases, leaving 8 bases not matched to a gene. CDR3 length: 14 amino acids.

This chain joins TRBV19 and TRBJ2-1, with D tentatively TRBD2 (6 bases). CDR3 size: 16 residues. Between the trimmed V and J ends, which lost 7 bases and 6 bases, there was a span of 22 bases. Germline loops: CDR1 LNHDA, CDR2 SQIVND (reference sequence). DNA of the CDR3: TGTGCCAGTAAGGAAAGCAGGTCTAGCGTCTTCAATGAGCAGTTCTTC. This sequence encodes CASKESRSSVFNEQFF.

CDR3 bases: TGTGCCAGCAGCGTAGCTAGCGGGGGGCCAGCCAATGAGCAGTTCTTC. Protein product: CASSVASGGPANEQFF. This chain joins TRBV9 and TRBJ2-1, with TRBD2 matching over 11 bases. The V gene end was trimmed by 0 bases and the J gene end by 6 bases; junction bases not matched to a gene: 5. The CDR3 totals 16 residues. Germline V gene lookup returns CDR1 SGDLS and CDR2 YYNGEE.

This clone was detected a few times. The V and J genes are TRBV4-3 and TRBJ2-1, with 7 bases aligning to TRBD2. The germline V gene encodes CDR1 LGHNA and CDR2 YSLEER. CDR3 length: 15 amino acids. V lost 7 bases, J lost 4 bases, and 10 bases stayed unmatched. Written as DNA, the CDR3 is TGCGCCAGCACCCCCTGGCGGGGGTCGTACAATGAGCAGTTCTTC. Its protein product is CASTPWRGSYNEQFF.

The chain couples TRBV7-2 to TRBJ2-3; the match to TRBD2 covers 9 bases. This CDR3 comprises 18 residues. CDR1 and CDR2 from the germline V gene are SGHTA and FQGNSA. V shed 5 bases, J shed 4 bases, and the junction held 16 bases outside the gene matches. CDR3 loop: CASSPQPPGTSFADTQYF. The CDR3 DNA is TGTGCCAGCAGCCCTCAACCCCCCGGGACTAGCTTTGCAGATACGCAGTATTTT.

The chain links TRBV19 to TRBJ1-5, with D perhaps matching TRBD1 (5 bases). Germline CDR1 reads LNHDA; CDR2 reads SQIVND (reference sequence). Trimming left V 2 bases short and J 0 bases short, with 11 bases between. The CDR3 is made up of 16 amino acids. The CDR3 loop reads CASSIMGGPSNQPQHF. For the CDR3, the DNA is TGTGCCAGTAGTATAATGGGGGGACCTAGCAATCAGCCCCAGCATTTT.

The gene calls are TRBV27 and TRBJ2-7, with D possibly being TRBD2 (6 bases). The CDR3 totals 17 residues. The germline V gene has CDR1 MNHEY and CDR2 SMNVEV (reference sequence). The ends were cut back, 6 bases at V and 3 bases at J, with 24 bases in the middle. CDR3 sequence: CASSPLLRGELIYEQYF. The CDR3 coding sequence is TGTGCCAGCAGCCCCCTACTCCGCGGGGAGCTGATCTACGAGCAGTACTTC.

This clone was picked up one time. This chain uses TRBV7-9 with TRBJ2-1; possible D gene TRBD1, 5 bases. This CDR3 has 14 residues. The germline V gene has CDR1 SEHNR and CDR2 FQNEAQ (reference sequence). V dropped 1 base and J dropped 6 bases, with 10 bases sitting between them. The CDR3 region is CASSLGAGSNEQFF. CDR3 coding DNA: TGTGCCAGCAGCTTAGGAGCAGGGTCCAATGAGCAGTTCTTC.

The CDR3 loop reads CASRGGVREETQYF. The CDR3 nucleotides read TGTGCCAGCAGAGGAGGGGTCAGAGAAGAGACCCAGTACTTC. The chain has TRBV2 and TRBJ2-5, with D perhaps TRBD2 (6 bases). Germline lookup yields CDR1 SNHLY and CDR2 FYNNEI. Trimming removed 6 bases at V and 3 bases at J, with 14 bases between. The CDR3 totals 14 residues. Combining the CDR3 with reference TRBV2 and TRBJ2-5 gives the whole variable domain EPEVTQTPSHQVTQMGQEVILRCVPISNHLYFYWYRQILGQKVEFLVSFYNNEISEKSEIFDDQFSVERPDGSNFTLKIRSTKLEDSAMYFCASRGGVREETQYFGPGTRLLVL.

For the CDR3, the DNA is TGTGCCAGCAGTTATGAGGGACAGGGTAATTCACCCCTCCACTTT. As protein: CASSYEGQGNSPLHF. The chain recombines TRBV6-6 with TRBJ1-6, with 9 bases fitting TRBD1. Trimming cost V 3 bases and J 6 bases; bases outside gene matches: 3. Germline values: CDR1 MNHNY, CDR2 SVGAGI (reference sequence). This CDR3 region has 15 residues.

V gene TRBV6-6 combines with J gene TRBJ2-2, with 8 bases identical to TRBD2. CDR1 and CDR2 from the germline V gene are MNHNY and SVGAGI (reference sequence). The CDR3 loop spans 14 amino acids. The trim removed 8 bases at V and 7 bases at J, leaving 9 bases unmatched. The CDR3 spells CASSGLAGVGELFF. The CDR3 nucleotides read TGTGCCAGCTCAGGACTAGCCGGAGTCGGGGAGCTGTTTTTT.

The V gene is TRBV29-1, the J gene TRBJ2-2; D perhaps matches TRBD1 (9 bases). V was trimmed by 3 bases and J by 4 bases, leaving 21 bases between them. The germline V gene has CDR1 SQVTM and CDR2 ANQGSEA. The CDR3 covers 17 residues. The CDR3 region has the DNA TGCAGCGTTGACCCCGGGGGGGGGACAGGGCGCACCGGGGAGCTGTTTTTT. Its translation: CSVDPGGGTGRTGELFF.

The J gene is TRBJ1-1, the V gene TRBV4-1; the D is unclear. The CDR3 length is 11 residues. Trimming pared 3 bases from V and 7 bases from J, leaving 6 bases between. CDR1 is MGHRA, CDR2 YSYEKL, per germline. The CDR3 loop reads CASSHRGEAFF. DNA of the CDR3: TGCGCCAGCAGCCATCGCGGTGAAGCTTTCTTT.